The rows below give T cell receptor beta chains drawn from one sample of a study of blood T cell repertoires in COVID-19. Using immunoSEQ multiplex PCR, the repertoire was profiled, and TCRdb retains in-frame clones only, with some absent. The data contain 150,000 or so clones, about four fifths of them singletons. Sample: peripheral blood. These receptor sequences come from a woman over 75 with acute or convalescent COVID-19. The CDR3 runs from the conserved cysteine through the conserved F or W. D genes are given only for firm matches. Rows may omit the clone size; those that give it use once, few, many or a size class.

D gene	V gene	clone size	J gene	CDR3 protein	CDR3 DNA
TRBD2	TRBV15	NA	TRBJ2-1	CATSRGLGGEGTPQFF	TGTGCCACCAGCAGGGGGCTGGGGGGGGAAGGTACCCCCCAGTTCTTC
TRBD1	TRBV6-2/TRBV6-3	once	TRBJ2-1	CASSYPNRGVGEQFF	TGTGCCAGCAGTTACCCAAACAGGGGGGTAGGGGAGCAGTTCTTC
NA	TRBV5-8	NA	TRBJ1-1	CASNFDSTNTEAFF	TGTGCCAGCAACTTCGACAGTACGAACACTGAAGCTTTCTTT
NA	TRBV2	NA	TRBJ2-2	CASRPRGKNTGELFF	TGTGCCAGCAGGCCCAGGGGAAAGAACACCGGGGAGCTGTTTTTT
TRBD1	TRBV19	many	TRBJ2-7	CASSIGGQGAYEQYF	TGTGCCAGTAGTATAGGCGGACAGGGGGCCTACGAGCAGTACTTC
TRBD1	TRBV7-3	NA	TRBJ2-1	CASSLLGQGLNEQFF	TGTGCCAGCAGCCTGTTAGGACAGGGACTCAATGAGCAGTTCTTC
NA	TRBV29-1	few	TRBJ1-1	CSVEVGGPNTEAFF	TGCAGCGTTGAAGTTGGTGGGCCTAACACTGAAGCTTTCTTT
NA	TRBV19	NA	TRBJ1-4	CASSPVWGGFEKLFF	TGTGCCAGTAGTCCCGTTTGGGGGGGCTTTGAAAAACTGTTTTTT
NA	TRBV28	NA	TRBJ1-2	CASSLWSDGYTF	TGTGCCAGCAGTTTATGGTCGGATGGCTACACCTTC
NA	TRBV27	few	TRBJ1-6	CASSAQGISPLHF	TGTGCCAGCAGTGCGCAGGGGATTTCACCCCTCCACTTT
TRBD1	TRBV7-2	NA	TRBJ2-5	CASSLTQGETQYF	TGTGCCAGCAGCTTAACACAGGGGGAGACCCAGTACTTC
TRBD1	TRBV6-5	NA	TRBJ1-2	CASSPGGQGAGGYTF	TGTGCCAGCAGTCCAGGGGGACAGGGGGCAGGTGGCTACACCTTC
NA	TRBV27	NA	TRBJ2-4	CASSLLAKNIQYF	TGTGCCAGCAGTTTACTAGCCAAAAACATTCAGTACTTC
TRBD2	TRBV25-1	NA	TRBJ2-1	CASSDTSGASVDEQFF	TGTGCCAGCAGTGATACTAGCGGGGCCTCGGTCGATGAGCAGTTCTTC
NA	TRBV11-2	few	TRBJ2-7	CASSLESRWSEQYF	TGTGCCAGCAGCTTAGAGTCTAGGTGGAGCGAGCAGTACTTC
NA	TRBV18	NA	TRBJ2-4	CASSAGTENIQYF	TGTGCCAGCTCAGCGGGGACAGAAAACATTCAGTACTTC
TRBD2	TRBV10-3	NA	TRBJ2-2	CAISGRSSGVKARELFF	TGTGCCATCAGTGGGCGTAGTAGCGGGGTGAAGGCCAGGGAGCTGTTTTTT
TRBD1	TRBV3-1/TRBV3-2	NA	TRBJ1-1	CASSGRTGLTEAFF	TGTGCCAGCAGCGGACGGACAGGGCTGACTGAAGCTTTCTTT
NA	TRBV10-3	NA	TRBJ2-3	CAISAGDWDTQYF	TGTGCCATCAGCGCCGGGGACTGGGATACGCAGTATTTT
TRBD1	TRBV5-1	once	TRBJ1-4	CASRLTGRSDEKLFF	TGCGCCAGCAGACTGACAGGGAGATCGGACGAAAAACTGTTTTTT
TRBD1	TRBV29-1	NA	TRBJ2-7	CSVGQAVSYEQYF	TGCAGCGTCGGACAGGCCGTCTCCTACGAGCAGTACTTC
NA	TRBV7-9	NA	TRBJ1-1	CASSTTGNTEAFF	TGTGCCAGCAGCACAACAGGGAACACTGAAGCTTTCTTT
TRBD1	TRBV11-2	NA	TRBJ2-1	CASSYRGNEQFF	TGTGCCAGCAGCTACAGGGGCAATGAGCAGTTCTTC
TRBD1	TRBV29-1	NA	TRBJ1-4	CSVTRTGFNEKLFF	TGCAGCGTCACCCGGACAGGTTTTAATGAAAAACTGTTTTTT
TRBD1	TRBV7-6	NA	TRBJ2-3	CASSLEPGQGRTDTQYF	TGTGCCAGCAGCTTAGAGCCCGGACAGGGGAGGACAGATACGCAGTATTTT
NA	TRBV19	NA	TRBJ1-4	CASSSGGIGEKLFF	TGTGCCAGTAGTTCTGGGGGGATCGGTGAAAAACTGTTTTTT
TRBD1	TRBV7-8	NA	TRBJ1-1	CASSEQGAHMNTEAFF	TGTGCCAGCAGCGAGCAGGGGGCGCATATGAACACTGAAGCTTTCTTT
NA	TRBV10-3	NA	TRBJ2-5	CATRTVSRETQYF	TGTGCCACACGGACAGTCAGCAGGGAGACCCAGTACTTC
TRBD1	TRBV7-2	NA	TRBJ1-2	CASSPDRGAGYTF	TGTGCCAGCAGCCCGGACAGGGGAGCTGGCTACACCTTC
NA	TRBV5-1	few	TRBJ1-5	CASSLASGSNQPQHF	TGCGCCAGCAGCTTGGCATCAGGAAGCAATCAGCCCCAGCATTTT
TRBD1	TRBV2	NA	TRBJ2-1	CASKRLQGAGEQFF	TGTGCCAGCAAAAGATTACAGGGGGCTGGTGAGCAGTTCTTC
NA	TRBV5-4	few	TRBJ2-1	CASSLASYNEQFF	TGTGCCAGCAGCTTGGCCAGCTACAATGAGCAGTTCTTC
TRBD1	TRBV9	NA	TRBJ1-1	CASSAEQGVGDTEAFF	TGTGCCAGCAGCGCGGAACAGGGGGTAGGAGACACTGAAGCTTTCTTT
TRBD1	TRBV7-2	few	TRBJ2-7	CASSFNSQGHREQYF	TGTGCCAGCAGTTTTAATTCACAGGGGCACCGCGAGCAGTACTTC
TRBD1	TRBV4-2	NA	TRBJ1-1	CASSKTGGGTEAFF	TGTGCCAGCAGCAAAACAGGGGGAGGTACTGAAGCTTTCTTT
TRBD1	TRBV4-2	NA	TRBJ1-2	CASSQADRGHISSYGYTF	TGTGCCAGCAGCCAAGCGGACAGGGGGCACATTAGCTCCTATGGCTACACCTTC
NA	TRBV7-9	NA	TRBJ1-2	CASSLGRGNYGYTF	TGTGCCAGCAGCTTAGGTCGAGGGAACTATGGCTACACCTTC
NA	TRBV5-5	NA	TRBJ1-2	CASNPLTVYGYTF	TGTGCCAGCAACCCCCTGACAGTTTATGGCTACACCTTC
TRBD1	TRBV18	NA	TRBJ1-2	CASSPPSTGTVGYTF	TGTGCCAGCTCACCTCCTTCGACAGGGACGGTAGGCTACACCTTC
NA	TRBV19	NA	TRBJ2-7	CASMAAAESYEQYF	TGTGCCAGTATGGCCGCCGCGGAGTCCTACGAGCAGTACTTC
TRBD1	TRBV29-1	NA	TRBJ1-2	CSGSTGVYGYTF	TGCAGCGGGTCCACAGGGGTCTATGGCTACACCTTC
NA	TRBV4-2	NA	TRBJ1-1	CASSPSRGTEAFF	TGTGCCAGCAGCCCCTCCAGGGGCACTGAAGCTTTCTTT
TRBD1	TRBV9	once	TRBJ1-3	CASSVAGTGETKPGNTIYF	TGTGCCAGCAGCGTGGCCGGGACAGGCGAAACCAAACCTGGAAACACCATATATTTT
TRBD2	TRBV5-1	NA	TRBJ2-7	CASSLGTRRYEQYF	TGCGCCAGCAGCTTGGGGACTAGAAGATACGAGCAGTACTTC
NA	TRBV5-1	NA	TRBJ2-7	CASSRVGTEQYF	TGCGCCAGCAGCCGAGTCGGGACAGAGCAGTACTTC
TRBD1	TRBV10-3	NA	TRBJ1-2	CAVTAGTGLLGGYTF	TGTGCCGTTACAGCCGGGACAGGCCTTTTAGGGGGCTACACCTTC
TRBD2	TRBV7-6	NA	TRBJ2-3	CASSLDGTRASDTQYF	TGTGCCAGCAGCTTAGACGGGACTAGGGCCTCAGATACGCAGTATTTT
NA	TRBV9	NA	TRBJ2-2	CASSGQSLNTGELFF	TGTGCCAGCAGCGGACAGTCTCTGAACACCGGGGAGCTGTTTTTT
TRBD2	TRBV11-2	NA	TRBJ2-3	CASSLGGSRRTDTQYF	TGTGCCAGCAGCTTGGGGGGGTCCAGACGCACAGATACGCAGTATTTT
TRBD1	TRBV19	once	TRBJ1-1	CASSTGQALTEAFF	TGTGCCAGTAGTACTGGACAGGCCTTGACTGAAGCTTTCTTT
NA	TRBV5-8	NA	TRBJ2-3	CASSSLAGPDTQYF	TGTGCCAGCAGCTCCCTGGCAGGGCCAGATACGCAGTATTTT
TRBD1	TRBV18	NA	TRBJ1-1	CASSPLAGTGVKKGTEAFF	TGTGCCAGCTCACCCCTTGCCGGGACAGGAGTAAAGAAGGGGACTGAAGCTTTCTTT
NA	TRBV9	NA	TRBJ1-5	CASSIPRAGCFQPQHF	TGTGCCAGCAGCATCCCTCGAGCAGGGTGTTTTCAGCCCCAGCATTTT
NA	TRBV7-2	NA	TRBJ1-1	CASSLQVGTEAFF	TGTGCCAGCAGCTTACAGGTTGGGACTGAAGCTTTCTTT
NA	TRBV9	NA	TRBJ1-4	CASSVRSGSNEKLFF	TGTGCCAGCAGCGTCAGATCCGGGAGTAATGAAAAACTGTTTTTT
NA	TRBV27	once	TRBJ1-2	CASAPPGNYGYTF	TGTGCCAGCGCTCCCCCGGGTAACTATGGCTACACCTTC
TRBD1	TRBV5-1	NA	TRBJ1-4	CASSLSSTGPGDNEKLFF	TGCGCCAGCAGCCTGAGTTCGACAGGGCCAGGGGACAATGAAAAACTGTTTTTT
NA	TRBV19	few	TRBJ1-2	CASSISGRENYGYTF	TGTGCCAGTAGTATTTCGGGCAGGGAAAACTATGGCTACACCTTC
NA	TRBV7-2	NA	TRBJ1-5	CASSLVWTSNQPQHF	TGTGCCAGCAGCTTAGTTTGGACAAGCAATCAGCCCCAGCATTTT
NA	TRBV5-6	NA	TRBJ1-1	CASSLIPGNTEAFF	TGTGCCAGCAGCCTTATACCGGGGAACACTGAAGCTTTCTTT